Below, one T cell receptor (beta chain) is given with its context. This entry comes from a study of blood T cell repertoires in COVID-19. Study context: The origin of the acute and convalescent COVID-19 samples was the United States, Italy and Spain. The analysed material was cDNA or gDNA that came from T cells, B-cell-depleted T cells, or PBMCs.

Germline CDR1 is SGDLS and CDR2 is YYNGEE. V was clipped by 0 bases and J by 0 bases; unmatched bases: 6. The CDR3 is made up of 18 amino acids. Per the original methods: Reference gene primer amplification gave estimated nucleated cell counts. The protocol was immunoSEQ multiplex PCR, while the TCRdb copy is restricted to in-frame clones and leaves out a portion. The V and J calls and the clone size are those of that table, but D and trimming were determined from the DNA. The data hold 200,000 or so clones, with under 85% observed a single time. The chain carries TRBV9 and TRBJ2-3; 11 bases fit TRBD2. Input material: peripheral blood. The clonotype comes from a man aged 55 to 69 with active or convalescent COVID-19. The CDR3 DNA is TGTGCCAGCAGCGTAGCGGGTCTAGCGGGAGGAAGCACAGATACGCAGTATTTT. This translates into CASSVAGLAGGSTDTQYF.